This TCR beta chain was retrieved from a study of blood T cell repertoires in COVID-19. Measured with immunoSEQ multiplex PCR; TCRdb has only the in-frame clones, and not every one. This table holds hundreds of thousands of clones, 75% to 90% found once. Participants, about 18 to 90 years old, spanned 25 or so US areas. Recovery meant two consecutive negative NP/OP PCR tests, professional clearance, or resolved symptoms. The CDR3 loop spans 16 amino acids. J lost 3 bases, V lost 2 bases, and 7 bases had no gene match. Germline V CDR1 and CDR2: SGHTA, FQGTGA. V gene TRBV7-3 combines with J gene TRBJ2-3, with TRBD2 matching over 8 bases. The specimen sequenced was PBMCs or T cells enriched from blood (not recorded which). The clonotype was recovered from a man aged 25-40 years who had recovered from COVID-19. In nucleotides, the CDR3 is TGTGCCAGCAGCTTAGGAACTAGCGGTCGAACAGATACGCAGTATTTT. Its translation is CASSLGTSGRTDTQYF.